This TCR beta chain is drawn from a study of OX40 agonist ivuxolimab in advanced cancers. Study-wide context: Across the patients, intravenous ivuxolimab was delivered every 2 weeks at 0.01 to 10 mg/kg. Males comprised around four fifths of the group, whose mean age was approximately 60 years (range roughly 20 to 90). Study results and caveats: Relative to CD4+, CD8+ T cells held more expanded clones on average.

This clone occurred once. Its target is unknown. Repertoires were generated with immunoSEQ multiplex PCR, while TCRdb's copy carries only in-frame clones and drops some. The sample includes about 93,000 clones, under 95% of them seen just once. Germline V lookup: CDR1 SGHTA, CDR2 FQGTGA. V was pared by 4 bases and J by 0 bases, with 8 bases between. The CDR3 sequence is 14 residues long. The clonotype originates from an adult with an advanced solid tumor such as melanoma, head and neck, liver or kidney cancer. Material: CD4+ or CD8+ T cells sorted from blood, obtained in a trial of the OX40 agonist ivuxolimab. This chain connects TRBV7-3 to TRBJ2-3; D uncertain. This CDR3 reads CASSSSRSTDTQYF. The CDR3 DNA follows: TGTGCCAGCAGCTCGTCTCGGAGCACAGATACGCAGTATTTT.